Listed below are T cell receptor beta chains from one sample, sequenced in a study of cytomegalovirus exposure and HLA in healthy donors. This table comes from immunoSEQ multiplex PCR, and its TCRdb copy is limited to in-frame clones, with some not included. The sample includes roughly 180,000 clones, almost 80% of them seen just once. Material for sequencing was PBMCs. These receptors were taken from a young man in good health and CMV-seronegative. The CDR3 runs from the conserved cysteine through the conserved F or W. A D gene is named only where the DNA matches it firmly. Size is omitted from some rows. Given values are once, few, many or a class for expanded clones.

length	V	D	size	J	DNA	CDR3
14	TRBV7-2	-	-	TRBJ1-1	TGTGCCGGCAGCTTAGTCCGGGAAGGCTCTGAAGCTTTCTTT	CAGSLVREGSEAFF
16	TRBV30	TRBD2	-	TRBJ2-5	TGTGCCTGGAGTGCGGGCCTAGCGGGGGGCGAGGAGACCCAGTACTTC	CAWSAGLAGGEETQYF
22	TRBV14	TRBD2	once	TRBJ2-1	TGTGCCAGCAGCCAAGATTTGGCCAGGAATTTGCCGCGCCTAGCGGCCTACAATGAGCAGTTCTTC	CASSQDLARNLPRLAAYNEQFF
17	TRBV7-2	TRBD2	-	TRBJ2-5	TGTGCCAGCAGCTTAGTATCTCTTCGGGGGGGGTGGGAGACCCAGTACTTC	CASSLVSLRGGWETQYF
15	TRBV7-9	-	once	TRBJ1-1	TGTGCCAGCAGCTTCGGACAGATAATGAACACTGAAGCTTTCTTT	CASSFGQIMNTEAFF
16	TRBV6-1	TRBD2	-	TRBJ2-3	TGTGCCAGCAGTGAACGGGTCGGGAGGGCAGCTGATACGCAGTATTTT	CASSERVGRAADTQYF
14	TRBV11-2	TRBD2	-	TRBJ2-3	TGTGCCAGCAGCTTAGGAGCGGGAACTTATACGCAGTATTTT	CASSLGAGTYTQYF
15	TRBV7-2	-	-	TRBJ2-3	TGTGCCAGCAGCTTAGGTAGGGGTGGCACAGATACGCAGTATTTT	CASSLGRGGTDTQYF
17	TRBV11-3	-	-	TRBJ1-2	TGTGCCAGCAGCTTAGGGTCGGAGGGCTTAGCTAACTATGGCTACACCTTC	CASSLGSEGLANYGYTF
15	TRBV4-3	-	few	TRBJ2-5	TGCGCCAGCAGCCAAGATAAACAGCTACAAGAGACCCAGTACTTC	CASSQDKQLQETQYF
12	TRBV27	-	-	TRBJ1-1	TGTGCCAGCAGTTTTCCGGGGGCTGAAGCTTTCTTT	CASSFPGAEAFF
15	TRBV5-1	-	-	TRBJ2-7	TGCGCCAGCAGCTTAGTAGAGACAGGAGTCTACGAGCAGTACTTC	CASSLVETGVYEQYF
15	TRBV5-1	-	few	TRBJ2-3	TGCGCCAGCAGCTTGGTTTCGACTTTCACAGATACGCAGTATTTT	CASSLVSTFTDTQYF
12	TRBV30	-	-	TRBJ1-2	TGTGCCTGGAGTGCCAGCGTAGGTGGCTACACCTTC	CAWSASVGGYTF
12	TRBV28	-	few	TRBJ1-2	TGTGCCAGCAGTTTAACAGTCTATGGCTACACCTTC	CASSLTVYGYTF
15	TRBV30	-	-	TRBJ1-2	TGTGCCTGGACCTTTCGAACAGTGACTAACTATGGCTACACCTTC	CAWTFRTVTNYGYTF
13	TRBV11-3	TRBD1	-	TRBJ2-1	TGTGCCAGCAGCCCGCGACAGGGCAATGAGCAGTTCTTC	CASSPRQGNEQFF
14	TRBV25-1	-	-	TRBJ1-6	TGTGCCAGCAGTGAATACAGGGATAATTCACCCCTCCACTTT	CASSEYRDNSPLHF
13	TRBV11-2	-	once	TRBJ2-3	TGTGCCAGCAGCTTACGGTACGGGGATACGCAGTATTTT	CASSLRYGDTQYF
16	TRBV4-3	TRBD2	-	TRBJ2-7	TGCGCCAGCAGCCAAGATTCGGGACTACCGACTCTCGAGCAGTACTTC	CASSQDSGLPTLEQYF
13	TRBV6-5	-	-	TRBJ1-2	TGTGCCAGCAGCAACAGGGATTCCGGCGGCTACACCTTC	CASSNRDSGGYTF
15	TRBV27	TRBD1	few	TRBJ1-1	TGTGCCAGCAGTTCGTGGACAGGGGGATACACTGAAGCTTTCTTT	CASSSWTGGYTEAFF
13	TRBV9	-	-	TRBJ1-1	TGTGCCAGCAGCGTAACGGGGAACACTGAAGCTTTCTTT	CASSVTGNTEAFF
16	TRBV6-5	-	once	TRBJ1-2	TGTGCCAGCAGTTACTCCGTTTATTTGGACAGCTATGGCTACACCTTC	CASSYSVYLDSYGYTF
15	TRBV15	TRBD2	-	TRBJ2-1	TGTGCCACCAGCACCGGTTCGAGCGGGAGGAATGAGCAGTTCTTC	CATSTGSSGRNEQFF
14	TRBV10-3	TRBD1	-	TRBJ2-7	TGTGCCATCACCTCCGGGACAGGGGACTACGAGCAGTACTTC	CAITSGTGDYEQYF
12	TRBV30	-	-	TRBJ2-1	TGTGCCTGCCTACAGGGATGGGTGGGACGGTTCTTC	CACLQGWVGRFF
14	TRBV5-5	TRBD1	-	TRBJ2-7	TGTGCCAGCAGCCCTGGGACAGGGTCCTACGAGCAGTACTTC	CASSPGTGSYEQYF
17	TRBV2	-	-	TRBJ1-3	TGTGCCAGCAGTGCTGTCCCCCAGGGGCTATCTGGAAACACCATATATTTT	CASSAVPQGLSGNTIYF
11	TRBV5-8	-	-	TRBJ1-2	TGTGCCAGCAGCTTGGCGGGTGGCTACACCTTC	CASSLAGGYTF
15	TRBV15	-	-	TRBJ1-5	TGTGCCACCAGCGGAGTGAAAGGGGGAACGCAGCCCCAGCATTTT	CATSGVKGGTQPQHF
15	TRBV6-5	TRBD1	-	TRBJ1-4	TGTGCCAGCAGTTACCAGGGGGCGACTAATGAAAAACTGTTTTTT	CASSYQGATNEKLFF
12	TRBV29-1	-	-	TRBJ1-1	TGCAGCGGAACACAGGGGAACACTGAAGCTTTCTTT	CSGTQGNTEAFF
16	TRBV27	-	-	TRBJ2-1	TGTGCCAGCAGGCAGAGTAACAGGGTGGCCTACAATGAGCAGTTCTTC	CASRQSNRVAYNEQFF
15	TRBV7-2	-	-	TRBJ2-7	TGTGCCAGCAGCAGAAGTCAGGGTAGATACTACGAGCAGTACTTC	CASSRSQGRYYEQYF
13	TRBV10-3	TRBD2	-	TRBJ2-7	TGTGCCATCAGTCCCGGGACTACGGGCGAGCAGTACTTC	CAISPGTTGEQYF
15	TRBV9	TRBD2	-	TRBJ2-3	TGTGCCAGCAGCCCCAGCGGGGGGGCTTCAGATACGCAGTATTTT	CASSPSGGASDTQYF
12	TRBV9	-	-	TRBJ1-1	TGTGCCAGCAGCCCGTGGACAAATGAAGCTTTCTTT	CASSPWTNEAFF
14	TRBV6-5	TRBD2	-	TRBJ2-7	TGTGCCAGCACCCCTTCGGGGGGGAGCTACGAGCAGTACTTC	CASTPSGGSYEQYF
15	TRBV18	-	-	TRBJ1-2	TGTGCCAGCTCACCCCCGAAGGGGAGGGACTATGGCTACACCTTC	CASSPPKGRDYGYTF
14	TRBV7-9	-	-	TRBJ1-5	TGTGCCAGCAGCTCTCAGGACAGTCATCAGCCCCAGCATTTT	CASSSQDSHQPQHF
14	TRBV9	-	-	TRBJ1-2	TGTGCCAGCAGCGCCAGGACAGATGGCTATGGCTACACCTTC	CASSARTDGYGYTF
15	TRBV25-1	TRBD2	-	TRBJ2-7	TGTGCCAGTCGACCGGGGACTAGAACCTACTACGAGCAGTACTTC	CASRPGTRTYYEQYF
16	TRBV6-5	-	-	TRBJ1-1	TGTGCCAGCAGTTACTCGAGGGGGGGTCGGAACACTGAAGCTTTCTTT	CASSYSRGGRNTEAFF
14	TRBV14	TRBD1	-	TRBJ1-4	TGTGCCAGCAGCCCGATGGACAGGGAGAGGAAACTGTTTTTT	CASSPMDRERKLFF
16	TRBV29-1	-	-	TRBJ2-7	TGCAGCGTCGCCGGCGTCGTTACTCTCAGGGGCTACGAGCAGTACTTC	CSVAGVVTLRGYEQYF
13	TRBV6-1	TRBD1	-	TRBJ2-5	TGTGCCAGCAGTCACAGGGGTCAAGAGACCCAGTACTTC	CASSHRGQETQYF
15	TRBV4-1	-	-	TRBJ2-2	TGCGCCAGCAGCCAAGGGTTGATAGACTACGGGGAGCTGTTTTTT	CASSQGLIDYGELFF
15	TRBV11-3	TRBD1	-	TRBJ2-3	TGTGCCAGCAGCACCATGACAGGGGGCACAGATACGCAGTATTTT	CASSTMTGGTDTQYF
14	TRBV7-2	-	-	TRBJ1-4	TGTGCCAGCAGCTCAGGACAAATTAATGAAAAACTGTTTTTT	CASSSGQINEKLFF
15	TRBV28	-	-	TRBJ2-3	TGTGCCAGCAGTGAGCGAGCGGAAAGCACAGATACGCAGTATTTT	CASSERAESTDTQYF
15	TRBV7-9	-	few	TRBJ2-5	TGTGCCAGCAGCCGAGGCGGGGGCGACCAAGAGACCCAGTACTTC	CASSRGGGDQETQYF
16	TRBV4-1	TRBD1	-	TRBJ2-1	TGCGCCAGCAGCCAAGGGGGACAGGGCATCTACAATGAGCAGTTCTTC	CASSQGGQGIYNEQFF
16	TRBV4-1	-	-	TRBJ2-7	TGCGCCAGCAGCCAAGATCGGTCCCAGGGAACCCTCGAGCAGTACTTC	CASSQDRSQGTLEQYF